The present T cell receptor (beta chain) was sequenced within a study of early T cells in non-severe SARS-CoV-2 infection. Overall study context: Unsorted whole-blood RNA was sequenced in bulk, leaving chains unpaired.

One entry per CDR3 protein, called by TCRdb with MiXCR from the 5' RACE reads. The sample gives 95,000 to 100,000 distinct CDR3 sequences, about 10% of which show up once; 5.1% is in the top ten. This clonotype is medium-sized in the sample. Germline V gives CDR1 MNHEY, CDR2 SVGAGI. Unmatched junction bases numbered 2, after V lost 2 bases and J lost 5 bases. The length of the CDR3 is 13 residues. The chain combines TRBV6-5 with TRBJ1-1; the match to TRBD1 covers 7 bases. What was sequenced was whole blood. This receptor was identified in an adult who was a healthcare worker with PCR-confirmed SARS-CoV-2 infection or an uninfected control (not recorded which). CDR3 protein: CASSYQGVTEAFF. The CDR3 DNA follows: TGTGCCAGCAGTTACCAGGGGGTGACTGAAGCTTTCTTT.